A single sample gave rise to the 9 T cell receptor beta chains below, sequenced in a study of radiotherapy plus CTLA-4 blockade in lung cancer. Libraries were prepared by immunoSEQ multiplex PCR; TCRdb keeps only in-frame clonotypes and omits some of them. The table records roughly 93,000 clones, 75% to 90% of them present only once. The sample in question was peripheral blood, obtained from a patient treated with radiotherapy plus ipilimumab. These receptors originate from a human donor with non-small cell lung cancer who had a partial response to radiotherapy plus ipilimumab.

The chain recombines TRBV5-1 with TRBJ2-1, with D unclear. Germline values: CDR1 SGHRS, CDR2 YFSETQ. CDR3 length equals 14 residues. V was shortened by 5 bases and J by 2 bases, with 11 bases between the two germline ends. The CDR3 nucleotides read TGCGCCAGCAGGCGACAACCAACCTACAATGAGCAGTTCTTC. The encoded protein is CASRRQPTYNEQFF.

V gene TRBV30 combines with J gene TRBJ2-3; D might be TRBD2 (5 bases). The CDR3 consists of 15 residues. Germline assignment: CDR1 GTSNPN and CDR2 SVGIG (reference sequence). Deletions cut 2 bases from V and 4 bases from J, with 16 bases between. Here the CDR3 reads CAWSTWVATSDTQYF. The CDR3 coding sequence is TGTGCCTGGAGTACTTGGGTAGCGACCTCAGATACGCAGTATTTT.

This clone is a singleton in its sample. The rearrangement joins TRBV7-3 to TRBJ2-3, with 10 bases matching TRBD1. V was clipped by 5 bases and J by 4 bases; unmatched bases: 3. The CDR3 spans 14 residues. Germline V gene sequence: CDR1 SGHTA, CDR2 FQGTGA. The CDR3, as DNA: TGTGCCAGCAGCAACGGACAGGGGGCAGATACGCAGTATTTT. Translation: CASSNGQGADTQYF.

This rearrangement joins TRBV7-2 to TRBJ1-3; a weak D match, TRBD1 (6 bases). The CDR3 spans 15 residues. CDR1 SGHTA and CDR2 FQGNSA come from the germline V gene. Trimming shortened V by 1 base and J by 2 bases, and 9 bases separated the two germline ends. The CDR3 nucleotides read TGTGCCAGCAGCTTAGATCGACAGGCTGGAAACACCATATATTTT. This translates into CASSLDRQAGNTIYF.

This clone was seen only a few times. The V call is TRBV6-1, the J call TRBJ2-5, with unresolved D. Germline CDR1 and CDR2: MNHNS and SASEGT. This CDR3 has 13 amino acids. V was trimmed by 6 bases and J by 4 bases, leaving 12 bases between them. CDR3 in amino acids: CASSLLRAETQYF. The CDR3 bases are TGTGCCAGCAGCCTGCTTCGCGCAGAGACCCAGTACTTC.

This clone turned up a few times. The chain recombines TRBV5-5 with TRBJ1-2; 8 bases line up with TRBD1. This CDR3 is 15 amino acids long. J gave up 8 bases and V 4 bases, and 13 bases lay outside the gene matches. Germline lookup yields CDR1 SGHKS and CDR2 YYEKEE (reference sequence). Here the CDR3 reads CASSRTGQDRGGYTF. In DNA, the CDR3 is TGTGCCAGCAGCCGGACGGGACAGGATAGGGGAGGCTACACCTTC.

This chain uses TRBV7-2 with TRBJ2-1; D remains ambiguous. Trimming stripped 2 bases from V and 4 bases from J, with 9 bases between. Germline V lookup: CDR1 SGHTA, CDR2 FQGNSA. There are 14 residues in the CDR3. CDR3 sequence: CASSLIPGYNEQFF. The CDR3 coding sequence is TGTGCCAGCAGCTTAATCCCGGGTTACAATGAGCAGTTCTTC.

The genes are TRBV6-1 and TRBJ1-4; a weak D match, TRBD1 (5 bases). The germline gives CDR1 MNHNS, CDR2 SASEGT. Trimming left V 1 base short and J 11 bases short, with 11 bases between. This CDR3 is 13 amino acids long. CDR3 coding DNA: TGTGCCAGCAGTGAAGGGGGGGGAGGGAAACTGTTTTTT. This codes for CASSEGGGGKLFF.

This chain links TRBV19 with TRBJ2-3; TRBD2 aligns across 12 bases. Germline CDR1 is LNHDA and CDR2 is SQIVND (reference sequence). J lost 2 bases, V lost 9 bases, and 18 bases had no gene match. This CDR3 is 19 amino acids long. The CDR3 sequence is CASAAFPRLAGESTDTQYF. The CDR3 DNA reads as TGTGCCAGCGCCGCCTTTCCCAGACTAGCGGGGGAATCCACAGATACGCAGTATTTT.